The 26 T cell receptor beta chains below come from one sample, sequenced in a study of Ad26.COV2.S vaccination and SARS-CoV-2 variants. The sample's treatment: some 20 received Ad26.COV2.S at low or high dose, single or two shots; roughly 5 received placebo; per-sample allocation not given. After the first vaccine or placebo injection, samples were drawn on day 63. Clones were sequenced by immunoSEQ multiplex PCR, and TCRdb holds only the in-frame ones, with some missing. The table records about 370,000 clones, more than 85% of them present only once. The source material was peripheral blood, sampled in a trial of Ad26.COV2.S vaccine versus placebo. The receptors were sampled from a person between 18 and 59 years old who received the Ad26.COV2.S COVID-19 vaccine or a placebo.

V usage is TRBV2 and J usage is TRBJ1-2, with D possibly matching TRBD1 (6 bases). This CDR3 has 13 residues. V gave up 6 bases and J gave up 5 bases, with 13 bases separating them. Per the germline V gene, CDR1 is SNHLY and CDR2 is FYNNEI. Here the CDR3 reads CASSPGAQYGYTF. The CDR3 bases are TGTGCCAGCAGCCCGGGGGCGCAGTATGGCTACACCTTC.

The rearrangement links TRBV9 to TRBJ1-2; D call uncertain. V shed 5 bases and J shed 7 bases, with 21 bases lying between them. CDR1 and CDR2 (germline): SGDLS, YYNGEE. CDR3 length: 15 residues. CDR3 loop: CASRENSQSFSGYTF. The DNA of the CDR3 is TGTGCCAGCAGGGAGAACTCCCAGTCGTTTTCTGGCTACACCTTC.

The chain carries TRBV5-1 and TRBJ2-7; possibly TRBD1 for D (6 bases). This CDR3 comprises 16 residues. Germline CDR1 SGHRS, CDR2 YFSETQ. V was pared by 3 bases and J by 4 bases, with 20 bases between. This CDR3 reads CASSSGQRPRRYEQYF. The CDR3 DNA is TGCGCCAGCAGCTCGGGACAAAGGCCACGCCGATACGAGCAGTACTTC.

The chain employs TRBV27 and TRBJ1-2, with TRBD1 as a possible D gene (6 bases). The CDR3 runs 15 residues. Per germline, CDR1 MNHEY and CDR2 SMNVEV (reference sequence). Trimming took off 2 bases at V and 3 bases at J, with 13 bases between the two ends. CDR3 loop: CASSLRLGAYYGYTF. In DNA, the CDR3 is TGTGCCAGCAGTTTAAGGCTGGGGGCCTACTATGGCTACACCTTC.

The rearrangement links TRBV5-5 to TRBJ2-2; TRBD1 is a possible D gene (5 bases). CDR1 is SGHKS and CDR2 is YYEKEE in the germline V gene (reference sequence). Trimming removed 4 bases from V and 3 bases from J, with 13 bases in between. This CDR3 contains 15 residues. The CDR3 DNA sequence: TGTGCCAGCAGCCACATTAAAGGGGACACCGGGGAGCTGTTTTTT. Its translation: CASSHIKGDTGELFF.

This chain uses TRBV5-1 with TRBJ1-2, with 9 bases matching TRBD1. V dropped 7 bases and J dropped 2; count of bases not matched to a gene: 0. Germline V lookup: CDR1 SGHRS, CDR2 YFSETQ. The CDR3 extends over 12 amino acids. CDR3 sequence: CASGTGNYGYTF. The CDR3 bases are TGCGCCAGCGGGACAGGGAACTATGGCTACACCTTC.

The rearrangement links TRBV7-9 to TRBJ1-1, with D possibly being TRBD1 (5 bases). V shed 5 bases and J shed 1 base, with 17 bases lying between them. The CDR3 is 16 residues long. CDR1 and CDR2 (germline): SEHNR, FQNEAQ (reference sequence). CDR3 sequence (DNA): TGTGCCAGCAGCCCCTGGCAAGGACACCAGAACACTGAAGCTTTCTTT. Amino acids: CASSPWQGHQNTEAFF.

The V and J genes are TRBV3-1 (or the pseudogene TRBV3-2) and TRBJ2-3; the D call may be TRBD1 or TRBD2 (5 bases each). Between the trimmed V and J ends, which lost 1 base and 4 bases, there was a span of 15 bases. This CDR3 has 16 residues. Germline-derived CDR1 and CDR2 are LGHDT and YNNKEL (reference sequence). CDR3 sequence: CASSQVQGGRADTQYF. The CDR3 DNA follows: TGTGCCAGCAGCCAAGTCCAGGGTGGGCGGGCAGATACGCAGTATTTT.

This chain links TRBV27 with TRBJ2-1, with 13 bases matching TRBD2. Germline V lookup: CDR1 MNHEY, CDR2 SMNVEV (reference sequence). The CDR3 has 16 residues. Trimming removed 3 bases from V and 5 bases from J; junction bases left unmatched: 4. CDR3 sequence reads: CASSFVGLAGDNEQFF. The CDR3 DNA reads TGTGCCAGCAGTTTTGTCGGACTAGCGGGGGACAATGAGCAGTTCTTC.

V and J are TRBV6-5 and TRBJ1-1; D is unresolved. The ends were cut back, 0 bases at V and 6 bases at J, with 11 bases in the middle. This CDR3 comprises 14 residues. The germline gives CDR1 MNHEY, CDR2 SVGAGI. The CDR3 is CASSYSWQIPEAFF. The CDR3 bases are TGTGCCAGCAGTTACTCGTGGCAGATCCCTGAAGCTTTCTTT.

J is TRBJ2-1 and V is TRBV12-3 or TRBV12-4; possibly TRBD1 for D (5 bases). V lost 5 bases to trimming and J lost 4 bases, with 9 bases between them. The CDR3 spans 13 residues. The CDR3 DNA is TGTGCCAGCAGTGCGACAGATTACAATGAGCAGTTCTTC. It is translated as CASSATDYNEQFF.

The J gene is TRBJ1-1, the V gene TRBV12-3 or TRBV12-4; 7 bases match TRBD1. The V gene end was trimmed by 8 bases and the J gene end by 2 bases; junction bases not matched to a gene: 5. The CDR3 runs to 13 residues. CDR3 nucleotides: TGTGCCAGCGTCCGAGGGGGCAACACTGAAGCTTTCTTT. It translates to CASVRGGNTEAFF.

The chain uses TRBV25-1 and TRBJ2-1; possible D gene TRBD2, 6 bases. Germline V CDR1 and CDR2: MGHDK, SYGVNS. The CDR3 contains 15 residues. Between the trimmed V and J ends, which lost 3 bases and 5 bases, there was a span of 14 bases. CDR3 DNA sequence: TGTGCCAGCAGTGATCCTACAGCGGGCCACAATGAGCAGTTCTTC. This codes for CASSDPTAGHNEQFF.

The chain recombines TRBV5-1 with TRBJ1-6, with D possibly matching TRBD1 (6 bases). Germline V gives CDR1 SGHRS, CDR2 YFSETQ. The CDR3 contains 14 residues. Trimming pared 5 bases from V and 14 bases from J, leaving 20 bases between. The CDR3 loop reads CASRPETQGPSLHF. In nucleotides, the CDR3 is TGCGCCAGCAGGCCGGAAACACAGGGTCCGTCCCTCCACTTT.

The chain uses TRBV6-6 and TRBJ2-7; D is ambiguous. CDR1 MNHNY and CDR2 SVGAGI come from the germline V gene (reference sequence). V lost 4 bases to trimming and J lost 6 bases, with 16 bases between them. This CDR3 comprises 14 residues. CDR3 region: CASSLPGPRREQYF. The CDR3 region has the DNA TGTGCCAGCAGTTTGCCCGGACCGCGGCGCGAGCAGTACTTC.

The chain recombines TRBV15 with TRBJ1-6, with no clear D. The CDR3 extends over 15 amino acids. Germline CDR1 is LNHNV and CDR2 is YYDKDF (reference sequence). V was clipped by 0 bases and J by 7 bases, with 10 bases between them. This CDR3 is CATSRDNSGNSPLHF. CDR3 DNA sequence: TGTGCCACCAGCAGAGATAACAGTGGAAATTCACCCCTCCACTTT.

The gene calls are TRBV5-1 and TRBJ2-3; 8 bases map to TRBD1. The V gene's germline CDR1 is SGHRS and CDR2 YFSETQ. V lost 0 bases to trimming and J lost 4 bases; unmatched junction nucleotides: 4. CDR3 length equals 15 residues. CDR3 in DNA: TGCGCCAGCAGCTTGGCCAGGGGGCACGCAGATACGCAGTATTTT. Protein: CASSLARGHADTQYF.

The V call is TRBV9, the J call TRBJ2-3; TRBD2 matches at 9 bases. Germline CDR1 SGDLS, CDR2 YYNGEE. V shed 6 bases and J 6 bases; nucleotides not matched to a gene: 8. The CDR3 extends over 14 amino acids. The CDR3 bases are TGTGCCAGCACGCTAGCGGGGAGTACGGATACGCAGTATTTT. Translated, it gives CASTLAGSTDTQYF.

The V and J genes are TRBV3-1 (or the pseudogene TRBV3-2) and TRBJ1-5; D is perhaps TRBD1 (5 bases). This CDR3 is 17 amino acids long. Trimming removed 0 bases at V and 7 bases at J, with 19 bases between. Germline V gene lookup returns CDR1 LGHDT and CDR2 YNNKEL (reference sequence). The CDR3 region has the DNA TGTGCCAGCAGCCAAGATCCCGGGGGGGGGAGAGGACAGCCCCAGCATTTT. It translates to CASSQDPGGGRGQPQHF.

The rearrangement joins TRBV15 to TRBJ2-2; D ambiguous. CDR1 is LNHNV and CDR2 is YYDKDF in the germline V gene (reference sequence). This CDR3 spans 12 amino acids. V lost 1 base and J 8 bases, leaving 5 bases between the germline ends. As DNA, the CDR3 is TGTGCCACCAGCAGAGCCGGTGGGGAGCTGTTTTTT. Residues: CATSRAGGELFF.

This clone was seen only once. This sequence joins TRBV24-1 and TRBJ2-2; perhaps TRBD1 as D (5 bases). V was trimmed by 4 bases and J by 2 bases, leaving 7 bases between them. This CDR3 has 14 residues. Germline V gives CDR1 KGHDR, CDR2 SFDVKD. CDR3 region: CATSDRDNTGELFF. In nucleotides, the CDR3 is TGTGCCACCAGTGACAGGGATAACACCGGGGAGCTGTTTTTT.

The chain recombines TRBV4-1 with TRBJ2-2; D is perhaps TRBD2 (5 bases). V was pared by 1 base and J by 6 bases, with 15 bases between. CDR3 length equals 16 residues. Per germline, CDR1 MGHRA and CDR2 YSYEKL. The CDR3 sequence is CASSQVLSSLSGELFF. CDR3 coding DNA: TGCGCCAGCAGCCAAGTTCTCTCTAGCCTATCCGGGGAGCTGTTTTTT.

The rearrangement links TRBV6-5 to TRBJ1-1, with D possibly matching TRBD1 (6 bases). The CDR3 runs to 13 residues. The V gene lost 0 bases and the J gene lost 8 bases, with 10 bases spanning the gap. Germline lookup yields CDR1 MNHEY and CDR2 SVGAGI. CDR3 coding DNA: TGTGCCAGCAGTTACTCCGACAGGACCGAAGCTTTCTTT. Its protein product is CASSYSDRTEAFF.

J is TRBJ2-1 and V is TRBV11-2, with no clear D. V lost 2 bases and J lost 6, with 8 bases in between. The CDR3 covers 13 residues. Germline loops: CDR1 SGHAT, CDR2 FQNNGV. The CDR3, as DNA: TGTGCCAGCAGCTTACCGGTGGTCAATGAGCAGTTCTTC. This codes for CASSLPVVNEQFF.

In this sample, this clone turned up a few times. V gene TRBV4-1 combines with J gene TRBJ2-7; tentative D call: TRBD2 (6 bases). CDR3 length: 16 amino acids. In germline, CDR1 is MGHRA, CDR2 YSYEKL. Deletions cut 0 bases from V and 5 bases from J, with 17 bases between. This CDR3 is CASSQEWDLWDHEQYF. For the CDR3, the DNA is TGCGCCAGCAGCCAAGAATGGGACTTATGGGATCACGAGCAGTACTTC.

This rearrangement joins TRBV5-6 to TRBJ2-3; D is unclear. CDR1 SGHDT and CDR2 YYEEEE come from the germline V gene. V was shortened by 4 bases and J by 7 bases, with 13 bases between the two germline ends. CDR3 length: 13 amino acids. CDR3 sequence reads: CASSPVDDHTQYF. DNA of the CDR3: TGTGCCAGCAGCCCGGTCGACGACCATACGCAGTATTTT.